This T cell receptor (beta chain) was identified during a study of shared clonotypes between healthy human individuals. Across the study: The composition of the donors was a couple of women and a few men aged 18 to 49. Per-donor plates numbered three CD4 naive, three CD4 memory, two CD8 naive and one CD8 memory.

Comment on this clone: Its specificity is unknown.

Method: immunoSEQ multiplex PCR; TCRdb's copy keeps in-frame clones and lacks some. The profile shows about 1 million clones, roughly 80% of them singletons. CD4+ cells yielded CD45RA+ naive and CD45RA-negative memory subsets. Study conclusions and caveats: Rarefaction showed sorted-subset sequencing was incomplete despite large depth.

The CDR3 consists of 14 residues. V was trimmed by 0 bases and J by 7 bases, leaving 10 bases between them. Germline V CDR1 and CDR2: SEHNR, FQNEAQ (reference sequence). The sequence was collected from a man aged 18 to 29 in good health. This sequence joins TRBV7-9 and TRBJ2-1; a possible D gene is TRBD1 (6 bases). Sample: memory CD4+ T cells sorted from blood. Subset: CD45RA-negative fraction. CDR3 region: CASSLAPQGNEQFF. CDR3 sequence (DNA): TGTGCCAGCAGCTTAGCGCCACAGGGTAATGAGCAGTTCTTC.